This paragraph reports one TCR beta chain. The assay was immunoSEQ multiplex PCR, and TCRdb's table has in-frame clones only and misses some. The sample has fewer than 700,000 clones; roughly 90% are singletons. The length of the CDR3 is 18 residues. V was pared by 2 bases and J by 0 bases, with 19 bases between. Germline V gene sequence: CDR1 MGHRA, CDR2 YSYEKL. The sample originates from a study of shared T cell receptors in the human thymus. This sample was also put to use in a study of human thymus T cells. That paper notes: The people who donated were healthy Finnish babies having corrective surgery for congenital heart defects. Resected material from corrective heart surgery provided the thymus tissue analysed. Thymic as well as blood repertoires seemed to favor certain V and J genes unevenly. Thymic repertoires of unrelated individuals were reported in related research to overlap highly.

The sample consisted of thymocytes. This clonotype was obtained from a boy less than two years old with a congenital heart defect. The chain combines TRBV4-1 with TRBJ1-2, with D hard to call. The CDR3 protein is CASSQSGPPRGSNYGYTF. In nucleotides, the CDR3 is TGCGCCAGCAGCCAAAGTGGCCCCCCTCGGGGATCTAACTATGGCTACACCTTC.